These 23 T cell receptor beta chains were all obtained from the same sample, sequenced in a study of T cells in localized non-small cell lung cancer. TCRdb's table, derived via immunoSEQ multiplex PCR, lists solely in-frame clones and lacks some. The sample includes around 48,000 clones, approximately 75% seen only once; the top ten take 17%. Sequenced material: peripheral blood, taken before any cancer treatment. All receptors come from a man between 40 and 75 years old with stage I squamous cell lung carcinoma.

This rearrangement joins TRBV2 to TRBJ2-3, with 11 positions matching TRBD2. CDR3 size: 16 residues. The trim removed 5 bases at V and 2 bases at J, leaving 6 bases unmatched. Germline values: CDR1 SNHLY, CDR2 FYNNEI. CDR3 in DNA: TGTGCCAGCAGTCCGACTAGCGGGACGTACACAGATACGCAGTATTTT. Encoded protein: CASSPTSGTYTDTQYF.

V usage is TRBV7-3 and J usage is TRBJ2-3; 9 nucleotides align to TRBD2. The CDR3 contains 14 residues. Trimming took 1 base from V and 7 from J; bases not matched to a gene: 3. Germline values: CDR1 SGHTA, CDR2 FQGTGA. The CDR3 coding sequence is TGTGCCAGCAGCTTAAGCGGGGGGGCGAATACGCAGTATTTT. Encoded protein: CASSLSGGANTQYF.

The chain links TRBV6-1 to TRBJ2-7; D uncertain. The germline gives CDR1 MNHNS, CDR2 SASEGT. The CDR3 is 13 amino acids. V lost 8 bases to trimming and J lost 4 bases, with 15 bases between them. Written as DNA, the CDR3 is TGTGCCAGCGCGGCAGGCGAAAGGTACGAGCAGTACTTC. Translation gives CASAAGERYEQYF.

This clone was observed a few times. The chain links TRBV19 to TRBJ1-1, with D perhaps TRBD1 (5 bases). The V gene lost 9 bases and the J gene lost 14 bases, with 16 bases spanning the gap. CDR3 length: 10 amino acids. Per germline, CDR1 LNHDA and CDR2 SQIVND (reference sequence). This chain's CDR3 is CASAGGQRFF. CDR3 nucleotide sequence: TGTGCCAGCGCGGGGGGTCAGAGGTTCTTT.

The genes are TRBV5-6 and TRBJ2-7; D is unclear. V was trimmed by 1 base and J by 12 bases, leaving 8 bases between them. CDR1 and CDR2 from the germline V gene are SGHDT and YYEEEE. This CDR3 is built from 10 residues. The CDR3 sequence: CASSLYSGYF. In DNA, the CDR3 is TGTGCCAGCAGCTTGTACTCTGGGTACTTC.

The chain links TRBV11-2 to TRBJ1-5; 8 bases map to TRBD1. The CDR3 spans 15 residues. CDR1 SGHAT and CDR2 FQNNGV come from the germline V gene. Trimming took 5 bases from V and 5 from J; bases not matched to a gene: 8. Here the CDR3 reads CASSNGQGLYQPQHF. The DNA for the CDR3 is TGTGCCAGCAGCAACGGACAGGGTTTATATCAGCCCCAGCATTTT.

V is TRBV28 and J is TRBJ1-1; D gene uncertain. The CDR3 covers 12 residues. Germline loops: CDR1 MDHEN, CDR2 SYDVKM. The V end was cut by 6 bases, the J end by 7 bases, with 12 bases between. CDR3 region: CASSRPDGEAFF. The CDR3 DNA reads TGTGCCAGCAGCCGGCCCGATGGTGAAGCTTTCTTT.

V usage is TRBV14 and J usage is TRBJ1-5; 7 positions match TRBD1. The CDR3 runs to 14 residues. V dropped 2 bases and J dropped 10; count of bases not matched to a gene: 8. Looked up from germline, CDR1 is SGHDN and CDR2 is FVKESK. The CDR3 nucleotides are TGTGCCAGCAGCCAAACAGGGGCCCCAAGCCCCCAGCATTTT. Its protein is CASSQTGAPSPQHF.

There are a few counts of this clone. The chain's CDR3 is CASSFVQGSNQPQHF. The DNA of the CDR3 is TGTGCCAGCAGTTTTGTCCAAGGGAGCAATCAGCCCCAGCATTTT. The chain employs TRBV28 and TRBJ1-5, with D unresolved. V lost 3 bases to trimming and J lost 1 base, with 10 bases between them. This CDR3 comprises 15 residues. Germline CDR1 reads MDHEN; CDR2 reads SYDVKM.

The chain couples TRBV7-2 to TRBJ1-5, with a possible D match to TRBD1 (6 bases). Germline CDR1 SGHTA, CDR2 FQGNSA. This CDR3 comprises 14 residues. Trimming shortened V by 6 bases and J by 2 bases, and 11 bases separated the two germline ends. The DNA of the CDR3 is TGTGCCAGCAGGGTAGGGGGAGGCAATCAGCCCCAGCATTTT. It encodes CASRVGGGNQPQHF. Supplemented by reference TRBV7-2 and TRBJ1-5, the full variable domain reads GAGVSQSPSNKVTEKGKDVELRCDPISGHTALYWYRQSLGQGLEFLIYFQGNSAPDKSGLPSDRFSAERTGGSVSTLTIQRTQQEDSAVYLCASRVGGGNQPQHFGDGTRLSIL.

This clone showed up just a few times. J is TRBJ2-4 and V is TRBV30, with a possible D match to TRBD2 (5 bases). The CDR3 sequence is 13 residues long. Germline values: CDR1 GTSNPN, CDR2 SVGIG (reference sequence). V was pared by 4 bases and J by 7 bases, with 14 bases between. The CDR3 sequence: CAWTIRGANIQYF. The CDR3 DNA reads TGTGCCTGGACCATCCGGGGAGCGAACATTCAGTACTTC.

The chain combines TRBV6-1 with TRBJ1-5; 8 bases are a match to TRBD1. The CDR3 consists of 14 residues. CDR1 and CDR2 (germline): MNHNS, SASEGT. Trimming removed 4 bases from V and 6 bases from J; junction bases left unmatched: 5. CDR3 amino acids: CASSVRGPLQPQHF. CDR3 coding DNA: TGTGCCAGCAGTGTCAGGGGGCCCCTTCAGCCCCAGCATTTT.

The CDR3 sequence: CASSGRGRNYGYTF. DNA of the CDR3: TGTGCCAGCAGCGGAAGGGGCAGGAACTATGGCTACACCTTC. The chain carries TRBV9 and TRBJ1-2; tentatively, D is TRBD1 (5 bases). The V end lost 3 bases, the J end lost 2 bases, and 11 bases lay between the germline ends. Germline-derived CDR1 and CDR2 are SGDLS and YYNGEE. The CDR3 loop spans 14 amino acids.

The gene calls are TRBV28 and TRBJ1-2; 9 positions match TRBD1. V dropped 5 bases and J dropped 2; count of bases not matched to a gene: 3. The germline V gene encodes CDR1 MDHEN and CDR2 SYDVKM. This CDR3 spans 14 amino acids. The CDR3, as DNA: TGTGCCAGCAGTACAGGGGGCGAGAACTATGGCTACACCTTC. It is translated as CASSTGGENYGYTF.

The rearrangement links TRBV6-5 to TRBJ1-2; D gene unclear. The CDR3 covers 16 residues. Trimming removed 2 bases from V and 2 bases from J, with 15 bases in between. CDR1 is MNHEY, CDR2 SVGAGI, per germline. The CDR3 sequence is CASSYPEERANYGYTF. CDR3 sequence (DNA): TGTGCCAGCAGTTACCCGGAGGAGAGGGCCAACTATGGCTACACCTTC.

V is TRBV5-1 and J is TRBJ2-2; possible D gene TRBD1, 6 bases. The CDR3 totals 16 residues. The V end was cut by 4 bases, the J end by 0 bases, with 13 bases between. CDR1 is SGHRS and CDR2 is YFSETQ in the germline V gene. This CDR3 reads CASSRTGTTNTGELFF. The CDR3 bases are TGCGCCAGCAGCCGAACCGGGACAACGAACACCGGGGAGCTGTTTTTT.

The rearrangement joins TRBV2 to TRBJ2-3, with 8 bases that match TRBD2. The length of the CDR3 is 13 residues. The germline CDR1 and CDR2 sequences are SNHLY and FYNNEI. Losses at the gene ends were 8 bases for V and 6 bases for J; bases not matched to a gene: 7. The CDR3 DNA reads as TGTGCCAGCTTACCCGGGGGGGGTGATACGCAGTATTTT. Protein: CASLPGGGDTQYF.

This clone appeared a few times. CDR3 nucleotides: TGTGCCAGCAGCTTAGTCGGGGGCAGCTACAATGAGCAGTTCTTC. Translating it yields CASSLVGGSYNEQFF. The chain joins TRBV7-3 to TRBJ2-1; tentatively, D is TRBD1 or TRBD2 (6 bases each). This CDR3 has 15 amino acids. Germline V lookup: CDR1 SGHTA, CDR2 FQGTGA. Trimming pared 2 bases from V and 3 bases from J, leaving 11 bases between.

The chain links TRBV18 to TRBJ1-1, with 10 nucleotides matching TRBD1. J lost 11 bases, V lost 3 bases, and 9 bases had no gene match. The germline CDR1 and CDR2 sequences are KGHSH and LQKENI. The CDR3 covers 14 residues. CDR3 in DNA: TGTGCCAGCTCACCTGCCGGGACAGGGGATGGTGCTTTCTTT. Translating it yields CASSPAGTGDGAFF.

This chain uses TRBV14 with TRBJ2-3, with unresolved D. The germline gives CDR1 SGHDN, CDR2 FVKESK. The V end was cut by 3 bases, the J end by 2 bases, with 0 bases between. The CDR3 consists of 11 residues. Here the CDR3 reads CASSHTDTQYF. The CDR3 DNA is TGTGCCAGCAGCCACACAGATACGCAGTATTTT. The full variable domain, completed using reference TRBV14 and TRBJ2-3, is EAGVTQFPSHSVIEKGQTVTLRCDPISGHDNLYWYRRVMGKEIKFLLHFVKESKQDESGMPNNRFLAERTGGTYSTLKVQPAELEDSGVYFCASSHTDTQYFGPGTRLTVL.

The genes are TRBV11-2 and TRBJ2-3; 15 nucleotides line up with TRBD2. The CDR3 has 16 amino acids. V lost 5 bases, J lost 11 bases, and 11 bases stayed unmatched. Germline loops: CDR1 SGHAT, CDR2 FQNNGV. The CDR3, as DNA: TGTGCCAGCAGCCCCAGGACTAGCGGGGGGGCACCATGGCAGTATTTT. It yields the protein CASSPRTSGGAPWQYF.

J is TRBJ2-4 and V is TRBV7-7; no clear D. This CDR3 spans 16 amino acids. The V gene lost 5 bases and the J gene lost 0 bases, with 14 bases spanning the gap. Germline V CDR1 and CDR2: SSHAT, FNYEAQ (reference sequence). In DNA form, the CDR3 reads TGTGCCAGCAGCAAACGACTCGCGCTAGCCAAAAACATTCAGTACTTC. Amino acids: CASSKRLALAKNIQYF.

The CDR3 region is CASSLLVAGGAGELFF. The CDR3 bases are TGTGCCAGCAGCTTATTGGTAGCGGGGGGCGCCGGGGAGCTGTTTTTT. The chain has TRBV7-2 and TRBJ2-2; 10 bases fit TRBD2. CDR3 length: 16 amino acids. From germline, CDR1 is SGHTA and CDR2 FQGNSA. V was clipped by 2 bases and J by 6 bases; unmatched bases: 6.